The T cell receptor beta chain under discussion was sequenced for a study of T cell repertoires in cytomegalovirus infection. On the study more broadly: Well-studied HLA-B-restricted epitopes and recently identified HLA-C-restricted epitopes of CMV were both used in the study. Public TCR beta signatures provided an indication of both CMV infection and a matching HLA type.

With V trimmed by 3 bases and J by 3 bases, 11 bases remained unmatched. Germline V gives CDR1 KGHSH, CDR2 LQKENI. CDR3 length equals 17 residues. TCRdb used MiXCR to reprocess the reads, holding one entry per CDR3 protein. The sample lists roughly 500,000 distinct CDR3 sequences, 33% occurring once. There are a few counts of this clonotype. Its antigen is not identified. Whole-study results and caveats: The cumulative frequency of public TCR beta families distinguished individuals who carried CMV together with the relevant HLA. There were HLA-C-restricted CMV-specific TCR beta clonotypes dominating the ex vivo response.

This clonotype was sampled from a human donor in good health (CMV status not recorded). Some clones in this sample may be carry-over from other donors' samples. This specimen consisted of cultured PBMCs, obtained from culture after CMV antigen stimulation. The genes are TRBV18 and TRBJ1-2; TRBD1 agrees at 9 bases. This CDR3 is CASSPLPRTGEDYGYTF. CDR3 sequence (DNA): TGTGCCAGCTCACCCCTGCCCCGGACAGGGGAGGACTATGGCTACACCTTC. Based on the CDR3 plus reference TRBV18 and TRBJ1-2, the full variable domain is NAGVMQNPRHLVRRRGQEARLRCSPMKGHSHVYWYRQLPEEGLKFMVYLQKENIIDESGMPKERFSAEFPKEGPSILRIQQVVRGDSAAYFCASSPLPRTGEDYGYTFGSGTRLTVV.